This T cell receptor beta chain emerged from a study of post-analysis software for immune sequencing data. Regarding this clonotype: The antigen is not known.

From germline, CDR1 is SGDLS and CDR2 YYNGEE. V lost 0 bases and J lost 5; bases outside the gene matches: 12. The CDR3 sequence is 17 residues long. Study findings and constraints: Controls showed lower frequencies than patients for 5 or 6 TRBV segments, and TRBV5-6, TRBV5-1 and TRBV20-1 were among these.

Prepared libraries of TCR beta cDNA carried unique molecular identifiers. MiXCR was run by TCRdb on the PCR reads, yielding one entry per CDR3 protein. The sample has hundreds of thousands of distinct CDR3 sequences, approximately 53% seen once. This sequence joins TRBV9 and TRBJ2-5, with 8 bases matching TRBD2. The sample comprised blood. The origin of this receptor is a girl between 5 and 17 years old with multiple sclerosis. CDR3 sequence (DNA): TGTGCCAGCAGCGTAGCTTGGGGACCGGGAGGGGGGGAGACCCAGTACTTC. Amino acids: CASSVAWGPGGGETQYF.